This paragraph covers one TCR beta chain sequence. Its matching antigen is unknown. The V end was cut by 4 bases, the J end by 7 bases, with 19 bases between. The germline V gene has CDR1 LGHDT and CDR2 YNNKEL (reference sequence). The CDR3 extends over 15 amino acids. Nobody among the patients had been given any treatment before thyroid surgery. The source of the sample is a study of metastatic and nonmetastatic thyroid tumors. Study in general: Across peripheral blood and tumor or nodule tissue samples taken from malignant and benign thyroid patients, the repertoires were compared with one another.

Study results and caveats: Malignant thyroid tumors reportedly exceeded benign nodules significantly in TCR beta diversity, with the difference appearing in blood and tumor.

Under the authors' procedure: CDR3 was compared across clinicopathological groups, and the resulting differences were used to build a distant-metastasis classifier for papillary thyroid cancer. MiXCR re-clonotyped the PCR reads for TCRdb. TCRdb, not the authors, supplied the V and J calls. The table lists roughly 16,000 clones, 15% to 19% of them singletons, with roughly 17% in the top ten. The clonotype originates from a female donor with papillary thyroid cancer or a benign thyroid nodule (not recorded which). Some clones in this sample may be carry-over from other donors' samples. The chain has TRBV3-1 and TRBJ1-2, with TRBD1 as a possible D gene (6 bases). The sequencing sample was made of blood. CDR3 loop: CASSRLLQGEGGYTF. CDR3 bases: TGTGCCAGCAGCCGTTTACTACAGGGAGAAGGTGGCTACACCTTC.